The 5 T cell receptor beta chains below were found in one sample sequenced in a study of OX40 agonist ivuxolimab in advanced cancers. Measured with immunoSEQ multiplex PCR; TCRdb has only the in-frame clones, and not every one. Of about 45,000 clones in the sample, roughly 88% were seen once. The starting material was CD4+ or CD8+ T cells sorted from blood, obtained in a trial of the OX40 agonist ivuxolimab. The receptors come from an adult with an advanced solid tumor such as melanoma, head and neck, liver or kidney cancer.

This clone was seen a handful of times. The chain couples TRBV7-9 to TRBJ2-7; TRBD1 matches 8 bases. The CDR3 runs 16 residues. Germline trimming cut 4 bases from V and 4 bases from J; bases unmatched to any gene: 12. CDR1 is SEHNR and CDR2 is FQNEAQ in the germline V gene (reference sequence). The CDR3 reads CASSSTFDRGPYEQYF. Written as DNA, the CDR3 is TGTGCCAGCAGCTCAACGTTCGACAGGGGCCCGTACGAGCAGTACTTC.

This chain uses TRBV6-1 with TRBJ1-5; D not resolved. Trimming took off 2 bases at V and 1 base at J, with 3 bases between the two ends. Germline values: CDR1 MNHNS, CDR2 SASEGT. The CDR3 has 13 residues. The CDR3 coding sequence is TGTGCCAGCAGTGAAATGAGCAATCAGCCCCAGCATTTT. Translated: CASSEMSNQPQHF.

This chain connects TRBV29-1 to TRBJ2-7; the D call may be TRBD1 or TRBD2 (6 bases each). The germline V and J ends were trimmed by 4 bases and 1 base, with 14 bases remaining between them. CDR1 and CDR2 from the germline V gene are SQVTM and ANQGSEA. The CDR3 is made up of 14 amino acids. The CDR3 DNA sequence: TGCAGCGTTGGATTGGGGGGCCTATCCTACGAGCAGTACTTC. This encodes CSVGLGGLSYEQYF.

The V gene is TRBV19, the J gene TRBJ2-1, with 9 bases lining up with TRBD2. The V gene's germline CDR1 is LNHDA and CDR2 SQIVND (reference sequence). The CDR3 has 14 residues. V lost 8 bases and J lost 9; bases outside the gene matches: 11. CDR3 sequence: CASWGWREGLEQFF. The DNA of the CDR3 is TGTGCCAGTTGGGGGTGGCGGGAGGGCCTTGAGCAGTTCTTC.

The chain recombines TRBV10-1 with TRBJ2-6, with D maybe TRBD1 (5 bases). This CDR3 has 15 amino acids. Germline CDR1 and CDR2: WNHNN and SYGVQD (reference sequence). Trimming removed 5 bases from V and 0 bases from J, with 8 bases in between. CDR3 nucleotide sequence: TGCGCCAGCAGTCCCGACAGCTCTGGGGCCAACGTCCTGACTTTC. Protein sequence: CASSPDSSGANVLTF.